These 13 T cell receptor beta chains came from one sample sequenced in a study of T cells in Graves' hyperthyroidism and ophthalmopathy. Amplification of TCR beta CDR3 regions used RNA as the template. First-round RT-PCR with HTBI primers amplified the TCR CDR3 region. TCRdb reprocessed the multiplex PCR reads via MiXCR and lists one record per CDR3 protein. The sample has 350,000 to 500,000 distinct CDR3 sequences; roughly an eighth are singletons. Source material: blood. The receptors originated from a woman under 30 with Graves' hyperthyroidism.

This clonotype was recorded at least ten times. The junction differs from germline at one of its ends, possibly a read error. CDR3 DNA: TGCGCCAGCAGTGAAGACAGGGCCGAGACCCAGCACTTC. This encodes CASSEDRAETQHF. This chain connects TRBV10-1 to TRBJ2-5; 7 bases match TRBD1. CDR1 and CDR2 (germline): WNHNN, SYGVQD (reference sequence). The CDR3 covers 13 residues.

This clonotype was seen a few times. The rearrangement joins TRBV6-1 to TRBJ2-7; 7 bases match TRBD1. Germline V lookup: CDR1 MNHNS, CDR2 SASEGT. This CDR3 is 14 amino acids long. Trimming cost V 4 bases and J 2 bases; bases outside gene matches: 5. CDR3 coding DNA: TGTGCCAGCAGTGGGCTTACAGGGGCCTACGAGCAGTACTTC. Translation gives CASSGLTGAYEQYF.

This clonotype showed up many times. As DNA, the CDR3 is TGTGCCAGCAGCCTTGGGCGCGATACGCAGTATTTT. As protein: CASSLGRDTQYF. This chain connects TRBV7-9 to TRBJ2-3, with no clear D. The length of the CDR3 is 12 residues. Looked up from germline, CDR1 is SEHNR and CDR2 is FQNEAQ (reference sequence). V was clipped by 5 bases and J by 6 bases, with 9 bases between them.

This chain uses TRBV19 with TRBJ2-1, with D unresolved. Germline V gene data show CDR1 as LNHDA and CDR2 as SQIVND (reference sequence). The CDR3 covers 14 residues. Trimming removed 6 bases at V and 0 bases at J, with 9 bases between. The CDR3 reads CASRTQSSYNEQFF. The CDR3 nucleotides read TGTGCCAGTAGGACCCAGAGCTCCTACAATGAGCAGTTCTTC.

The sample holds many counts of this clonotype. The V call is TRBV12-5, the J call TRBJ2-2; tentative D call: TRBD1 (6 bases). There are 15 residues in the CDR3. Germline-derived CDR1 and CDR2 are LGHNT and FRNRAP. V lost 2 bases to trimming and J lost 7 bases, with 14 bases between them. CDR3 bases: TGTGCTAGTGGTTTGCCAAACAGGGCTGGCGGGGAGCTGTTTTTT. The encoded protein is CASGLPNRAGGELFF.

The chain uses TRBV20-1 and TRBJ2-7; D is unclear. Germline CDR1 reads DFQATT; CDR2 reads SNEGSKA (reference sequence). V was shortened by 1 base and J by 3 bases, with 7 bases between the two germline ends. This CDR3 region has 12 residues. Written as DNA, the CDR3 is TGCAGTGCTAGAGTCGCGGACTACGAGCAGTACTTC. Its protein is CSARVADYEQYF.

The table lists this clonotype with many counts. This chain uses TRBV29-1 with TRBJ1-4, with D perhaps TRBD1 (5 bases). The CDR3 contains 12 residues. Looked up from germline, CDR1 is SQVTM and CDR2 is ANQGSEA. Between the trimmed V and J ends, which lost 4 bases and 6 bases, there was a span of 9 bases. CDR3 bases: TGCAGCGTTGCCGGGACTGATGAAAAACTGTTTTTT. Its translation: CSVAGTDEKLFF.

This chain joins TRBV6-1 and TRBJ1-2; D ambiguous. The V end lost 8 bases, the J end lost 2 bases, and 15 bases lay between the germline ends. The CDR3 totals 14 residues. Germline assignment: CDR1 MNHNS and CDR2 SASEGT. This CDR3 is CASAPGKMNYGYTF. The CDR3, as DNA: TGTGCCAGCGCCCCAGGAAAAATGAACTATGGCTACACCTTC.

In its sample, this clonotype was seen many times. The chain has TRBV30 and TRBJ2-2; D gene unclear. CDR1 GTSNPN and CDR2 SVGIG come from the germline V gene (reference sequence). V lost 4 bases, J lost 5 bases, and 14 bases lay in between. The CDR3 length is 14 residues. In nucleotides, the CDR3 is TGTGCCTGGACGTCCAGAAGCGAAACCGGGGAGCTGTTTTTT. As protein: CAWTSRSETGELFF.

This clonotype showed up many times. The rearrangement links TRBV10-1 to TRBJ1-1, with no clear D. The CDR3 runs 13 residues. Germline V gene sequence: CDR1 WNHNN, CDR2 SYGVQD (reference sequence). V gave up 6 bases and J gave up 0 bases, with 8 bases separating them. The CDR3: CASRETLNTEAFF. CDR3 nucleotides: TGCGCCAGCAGGGAGACCCTGAACACTGAAGCTTTCTTT.

The sample holds a few counts of this clonotype. This chain connects TRBV19 to TRBJ2-1; 7 nucleotides line up with TRBD2. V was clipped by 7 bases and J by 3 bases; unmatched bases: 12. From germline, CDR1 is LNHDA and CDR2 SQIVND (reference sequence). CDR3 length: 16 amino acids. DNA for the CDR3: TGTGCCAGTAAGTCATCTAGCGGAGCAATCTACAATGAGCAGTTCTTC. The encoded protein is CASKSSSGAIYNEQFF.

This clonotype occurred many times. V and J are TRBV20-1 and TRBJ2-1; D possibly matches TRBD1 or TRBD2 (6 bases each). Germline V gene sequence: CDR1 DFQATT, CDR2 SNEGSKA (reference sequence). With 6 bases removed from V and 6 bases from J, the gap between germline ends came to 18 bases. The CDR3 is made up of 14 amino acids. CDR3 sequence reads: CSAGDGGLGNEQFF. The CDR3 nucleotides are TGCAGTGCCGGTGACGGGGGCCTTGGCAATGAGCAGTTCTTC.

This clonotype was observed many times. The chain's CDR3 is CASSTLLTADRTEAFF. The CDR3 coding sequence is TGTGCCAGCAGTACTCTCTTGACAGCGGACCGGACTGAAGCTTTCTTT. The chain joins TRBV27 to TRBJ1-1; D may be TRBD1 (5 bases). The ends were cut back, 5 bases at V and 5 bases at J, with 21 bases in the middle. Germline CDR1 reads MNHEY; CDR2 reads SMNVEV (reference sequence). The CDR3 length is 16 residues.